These 9 T cell receptor beta chains were sequenced from one sample in a study of spatial heterogeneity in lung cancer. TCRdb redid the calling of the 5' RACE reads with MiXCR, one entry per CDR3 protein. The table shows about 70,000 distinct CDR3 sequences, with approximately 8.9% occurring only once. Time point noted: blood at routine non-recurrence follow-up after resection. The sequencing used PBMCs, collected at follow-up. These receptors all stem from a female donor with early-stage non-small cell lung cancer.

V gene TRBV7-9 combines with J gene TRBJ1-4; tentative D call: TRBD1 (5 bases). This CDR3 region has 14 residues. Between the trimmed V and J ends, which lost 2 bases and 7 bases, there was a span of 11 bases. CDR1 SEHNR and CDR2 FQNEAQ come from the germline V gene (reference sequence). CDR3 protein: CASSLQGKSEKLFF. For the CDR3, the DNA is TGTGCCAGCAGCTTACAGGGAAAGAGTGAAAAACTGTTTTTT.

This clonotype was detected ten times or more. The V call is TRBV30, the J call TRBJ1-1; no reliable D call. Trimming removed 3 bases at V and 5 bases at J, with 13 bases between. Per the germline V gene, CDR1 is GTSNPN and CDR2 is SVGIG (reference sequence). There are 13 residues in the CDR3. The CDR3 DNA follows: TGTGCCTGGAGCCTTACGCCGGGGACTGAAGCTTTCTTT. Its translation is CAWSLTPGTEAFF.

This clonotype was recorded at least ten times. V gene TRBV9 combines with J gene TRBJ2-7; no definite D call. The germline V gene has CDR1 SGDLS and CDR2 YYNGEE. This CDR3 spans 12 amino acids. V shed 3 bases and J shed 6 bases, with 10 bases lying between them. This chain's CDR3 is CASSGSAGEQYF. The CDR3 coding sequence is TGTGCCAGCAGCGGATCAGCTGGCGAGCAGTACTTC.

This clonotype showed up just a few times. This rearrangement joins TRBV7-9 to TRBJ1-2; D is unresolved. V was shortened by 5 bases and J by 4 bases, with 8 bases between the two germline ends. CDR1 and CDR2 from the germline V gene are SEHNR and FQNEAQ (reference sequence). CDR3 length equals 12 residues. CDR3 coding DNA: TGTGCCAGCAGCCACGGATTCTATGGCTACACCTTC. Its protein product is CASSHGFYGYTF. Looking up the rest from reference TRBV7-9 and TRBJ1-2 gives the full variable domain: DTGVSQNPRHKITKRGQNVTFRCDPISEHNRLYWYRQTLGQGPEFLTYFQNEAQLEKSRLLSDRFSAERPKGSFSTLEIQRTEQGDSAMYLCASSHGFYGYTFGSGTRLTVV.

This clonotype was found many times. This sequence joins TRBV4-1 and TRBJ2-7, with no clear D. Germline CDR1 and CDR2: MGHRA and YSYEKL. Trimming took off 1 base at V and 0 bases at J, with 10 bases between the two ends. This CDR3 spans 15 amino acids. DNA of the CDR3: TGCGCCAGCAGCCAAGTTACGGACCCCTCCTACGAGCAGTACTTC. Protein: CASSQVTDPSYEQYF.

This clonotype showed up many times. The CDR3 DNA reads TGTGCCAGCTCACCCTACACGATCAAGAGCTCCTACAATGAGCAGTTCTTC. This encodes CASSPYTIKSSYNEQFF. The chain employs TRBV18 and TRBJ2-1; D is unresolved. Trimming pared 3 bases from V and 0 bases from J, leaving 15 bases between. Germline values: CDR1 KGHSH, CDR2 LQKENI. The CDR3 covers 17 residues.

This clonotype was detected only a few times. The rearrangement joins TRBV20-1 to TRBJ2-5; 9 bases fit TRBD2. Unmatched junction bases numbered 10, after V lost 0 bases and J lost 5 bases. This CDR3 spans 16 amino acids. The V gene's germline CDR1 is DFQATT and CDR2 SNEGSKA (reference sequence). In DNA, the CDR3 is TGCAGTGCTAGAGATTTGGAGCGGGAGGACCGGGAGACCCAGTACTTC. Amino acids: CSARDLEREDRETQYF.

This clonotype has more than one count but fewer than ten. The chain couples TRBV7-9 to TRBJ2-1; D gene unclear. Germline V gene data show CDR1 as SEHNR and CDR2 as FQNEAQ (reference sequence). CDR3 length: 12 amino acids. V shed 1 base and J shed 8 bases, with 6 bases lying between them. The CDR3 loop reads CASSLGRDEQFF. For the CDR3, the DNA is TGTGCCAGCAGCTTAGGTCGGGATGAGCAGTTCTTC. The whole variable domain, remainder taken from reference TRBV7-9 and TRBJ2-1, is DTGVSQNPRHKITKRGQNVTFRCDPISEHNRLYWYRQTLGQGPEFLTYFQNEAQLEKSRLLSDRFSAERPKGSFSTLEIQRTEQGDSAMYLCASSLGRDEQFFGPGTRLTVL.

The V and J genes are TRBV7-3 and TRBJ2-7, with D perhaps TRBD1 (5 bases). This CDR3 has 15 residues. From germline, CDR1 is SGHTA and CDR2 FQGTGA. The V end lost 5 bases, the J end lost 3 bases, and 17 bases lay between the germline ends. CDR3 sequence reads: CASSVQGGPVYEQYF. In DNA form, the CDR3 reads TGTGCCAGCAGCGTCCAGGGTGGTCCGGTCTACGAGCAGTACTTC.